The source of this T cell receptor beta chain is a study of shared clonotypes between healthy human individuals (dated by TCRdb to the early 2020s). Looking at the study overall: Three men and two women, aged 18 to 49 years, made up the cohort. Between about 0.8 and 9 billion PBMCs per donor were obtained by leukapheresis. To increase sequencing depth and limit assay-specific biases, different laboratories used diverse techniques to prepare libraries and sequence TCR repertoires. For each donor, CD4 naive and CD4 memory were each given three plates, CD8 naive was given two plates, and CD8 memory was given one plate. The study deeply sequenced blood TCR repertoires of 5 or 6 healthy adults to estimate repertoire size and the extent of clonotype sharing between individuals.

Note on this clone: Its antigen is not yet known. Base qualities are not recorded, but no much larger clone differs from it by a single base.

Trimming takes 5 bases off V and 3 bases off J; junction bases not matched to a gene: 8. Inclusive of the bounding cysteine and phenylalanine, the CDR3 is 18 residues long. Of the read, only the CDR3 DNA is kept; its 54 bases are in frame from base 1. CDR1 and CDR2 (MDHEN, SYDVKM) derive from the germline V gene. The research as a whole found: Even with the large sequencing depth, rarefaction of the sorted-subset datasets indicated that sequencing was incomplete. Pairwise subsampling led to the expectation that sequencing depth would affect the degree of clonotype sharing among donors. Across a handful of donors, roughly 5.4% of naive CD4, around 3.3% of naive CD8, 2.3% of memory CD4, and 0.3% to 0.45% of memory CD8 clonotypes were shared. Higher generation probabilities were observed for clonotypes shared by all four sorted-subset donors than for non-shared clonotypes. Because the study included a small number of donors, the genetic and exposure-history diversity represented was limited. Sampling was restricted to blood, and TCR repertoires in tissues likely differ from the TCR repertoires found in blood. Estimated clonotype richness was generally larger for naive than for memory subsets.

Using the deep immunoSEQ assay, multiplex PCR amplified TCR CDR3 regions from genomic DNA. Extracted genomic DNA from each cell subset was spread evenly across all wells of several immunoSEQ 96-well plates, with each plate serving as a replicate. For sorted subsets, each replicate PCR was loaded with approximately 0.2 ug genomic DNA, equivalent to about 33,000 T cell genomes. Purified libraries were quantified with a Qubit 3.0 fluorometer, sized on a Bioanalyzer 2100, and re-quantified with the KAPA Library Quantification kit. A separate single-read 150-cycle Illumina NextSeq 550 flow cell was used to sequence each immunoSEQ 96-well plate. Processing in the source paper ran as follows. Because the immunoSEQ output included only junctional sequences and no quality scores, the filtering could not be the same as the filtering used for full-length reads. To assign V/J genes and CDR3, sequences were annotated against IMGT germline references using PyIR, a Python wrapper for IgBLAST v1.9. Reads were removed for weak V/J assignments (E-value above 1e-6), missing CDR3, stop codons, out-of-frame junctions, or ambiguous translated residues. A V3J clonotype was defined by an identical inferred V gene, J gene, and CDR3 amino acid sequence. Percentage overlap between repertoires was computed as shared unique clonotypes divided by the size of the smaller repertoire. Richness of each repertoire was evaluated using RTK rarefaction, the Chao1 estimator, and Recon v2.1 estimates of unobserved clonotypes. OLGA was used to compute generation probabilities for all TCRbeta clonotypes that the gDNA method yielded from a few donors. Imported from immuneACCESS, the table was reduced by TCRdb to in-frame sequences with V and J called. These copies leave out some clones; in studies compared against another copy, an unresolved V gene accounts for under half, and the cause of the remainder is not known. V, J and clone size derive from that table, while D and trimming were established from the DNA sequence. The sample contains some 900,000 clones, approximately 80% of them found a single time. Jointly, the top ten make up approximately 1.5% of the sample.

The donors were healthy, HIV-negative adults who had no recently reported acute infections or vaccinations. Every donor was a Caucasian adult living in Nashville, Tennessee, USA. Magnetic negative selection was used to enrich CD4+ T cells, after which naive cells were positively selected on CD45RA and the negative fraction became the memory subset. After blood collection by leukapheresis, PBMCs were isolated using Ficoll-Histopaque density gradient centrifugation and then cryopreserved in the vapor phase of liquid nitrogen. Purity and quantity of every magnetically sorted T cell population were checked by analytical flow cytometry. Genomic DNA was isolated from each sorted fraction and quantified by UV absorbance on a Nanodrop 2000c.

The sample taken for sequencing was memory CD4+ T cells sorted from blood. This sample's cell subset or site label indicates: CD45RA-negative fraction. This sequence originates from a man aged 18 to 29 in good health. The V gene is TRBV28 and the J gene is TRBJ2-3; 16 nucleotides in the junction match TRBD2. Read as DNA, the sequence is TGTGCCAGCAGTCCGGGACTAGCGGGGGGGACGGGGACAGATACGCAGTATTTT. This yields the protein CASSPGLAGGTGTDTQYF. When the CDR3 is completed using the reference TRBV28 and TRBJ2-3 genes on either side, the full variable domain is DVKVTQSSRYLVKRTGEKVFLECVQDMDHENMFWYRQDPGLGLRLIYFSYDVKMKEKGDIPEGYSVSREKKERFSLILESASTNQTSMYLCASSPGLAGGTGTDTQYFGPGTRLTVL.